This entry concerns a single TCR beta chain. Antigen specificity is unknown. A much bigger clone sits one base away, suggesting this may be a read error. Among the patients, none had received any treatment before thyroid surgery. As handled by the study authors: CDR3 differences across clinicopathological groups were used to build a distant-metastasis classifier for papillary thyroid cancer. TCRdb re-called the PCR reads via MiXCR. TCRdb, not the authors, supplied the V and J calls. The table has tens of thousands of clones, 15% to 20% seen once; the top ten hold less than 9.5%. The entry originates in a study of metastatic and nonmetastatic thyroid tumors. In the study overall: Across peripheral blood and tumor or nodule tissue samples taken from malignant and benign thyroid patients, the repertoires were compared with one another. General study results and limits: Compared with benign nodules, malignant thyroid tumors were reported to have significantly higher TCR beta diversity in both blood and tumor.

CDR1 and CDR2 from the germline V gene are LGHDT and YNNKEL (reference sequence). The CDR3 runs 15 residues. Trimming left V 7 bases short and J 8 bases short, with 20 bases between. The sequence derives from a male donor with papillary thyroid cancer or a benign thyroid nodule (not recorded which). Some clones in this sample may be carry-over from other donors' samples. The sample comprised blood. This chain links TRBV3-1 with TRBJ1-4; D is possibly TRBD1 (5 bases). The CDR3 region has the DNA TGTGCCAGCATCCATAAGCGGCAGGGAAAGGAAAAACTGTTTTTT. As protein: CASIHKRQGKEKLFF.